The text below deals with one T cell receptor (beta chain). Its antigen is unknown. The source of the sample is a study of blood T cells in healthy people across ages. Primers used in a second PCR of roughly 6 to 11 cycles were a sample-barcoded 5' primer and a J-beta primer mix. From the 5' RACE reads, TCRdb called clonotypes with MiXCR, one entry per CDR3 protein. Here the sample spans 540,000 or so distinct CDR3 sequences, under 30% being singletons. The CDR3 consists of 16 residues. Trimming pared 3 bases from V and 0 bases from J, leaving 11 bases between. CDR1 is SNHLY, CDR2 FYNNEI, per germline. Study findings and constraints: Comparison with aged donors showed that long-lived donors had more naive CD4+ cells and higher diversity.

This same sample was also taken into another study, of T cells of mothers and their children. From that second work: Sequencing returned over 8 million TCR beta CDR3 reads per mother and 3 million to 3.5 million per child. Biologically related mothers and children overlapped slightly more than unrelated pairs, a non-significant difference. No persistent microchimeric T cell clones were detected.

V and J are TRBV2 and TRBJ2-2; D is unclear. The specimen sequenced was blood. The sequence was obtained from a boy aged 5 to 17 in good health. CDR3 DNA: TGTGCCAGCAGTGATCGCAGTCACGCGAACACCGGGGAGCTGTTTTTT. It encodes CASSDRSHANTGELFF.